This passage covers 24 T cell receptor beta chains from one sample sequenced in a study of CXCR3-negative and CXCR3-positive naive CD8 T cells. Study-wide results and limits: When CXCR3-positive naive cells were set against CXCR3-negative naive cells, the former had more hydrophobic TRB CDR3s.

Antigen specificity for these receptors is unknown. The study made its TRB cDNA libraries by 5' RACE, adding UMI labels. TCRdb reanalyzed the 5' RACE reads and collapses them to one entry per CDR3 protein, without DNA. This sample contains roughly 110,000 distinct CDR3 sequences. The specimen was naive CXCR3+ CD8+ T cells from blood. The subset here: CD45RO-CCR7+CD27+CD95- naive CD8+ T cells expressing CXCR3 (TNR3+). The receptors originated from a human donor in good health. Some clones in this sample may be carry-over from other donors' samples.

The rearrangement joins TRBV19 to TRBJ2-3; TCRdb reports TRBD2, a call that lacks DNA to check it against. There are 14 residues in the CDR3. Per the germline V gene, CDR1 is LNHDA and CDR2 is SQIVND (reference sequence). The CDR3 sequence: CASSILGGLDTQYF.

The chain links TRBV29-1 to TRBJ2-7; no DNA is available, so the TRBD1 call from TCRdb remains unchecked. Germline CDR1 is SQVTM and CDR2 is ANQGSEA. There are 13 residues in the CDR3. The CDR3 region is CSVDEGGVGEQYF.

The chain has TRBV28 and TRBJ1-1. Germline values: CDR1 MDHEN, CDR2 SYDVKM. The CDR3 covers 13 residues. CDR3 amino acids: CASRGLGDTEAFF. Drawing the rest from reference TRBV28 and TRBJ1-1, the complete variable domain is DVKVTQSSRYLVKRTGEKVFLECVQDMDHENMFWYRQDPGLGLRLIYFSYDVKMKEKGDIPEGYSVSREKKERFSLILESASTNQTSMYLCASRGLGDTEAFFGQGTRLTVV.

The chain is built from TRBV25-1 and TRBJ1-2; with no DNA, the TCRdb D assignment of TRBD1 cannot be verified. This CDR3 region has 12 residues. Germline V gene data show CDR1 as MGHDK and CDR2 as SYGVNS. CDR3 sequence: CATWTWGDGYTF.

The CDR3 loop reads CASSLVSDGETQYF. The chain couples TRBV7-9 to TRBJ2-5; TCRdb indicates TRBD1, and absent DNA this call remains unverified. This CDR3 contains 14 residues. Germline V lookup: CDR1 SEHNR, CDR2 FQNEAQ (reference sequence).

The chain has TRBV5-1 and TRBJ1-1. The CDR3 spans 12 residues. CDR1 is SGHRS, CDR2 YFSETQ, per germline. CDR3: CASSWDRDEAFF. Supplemented by reference TRBV5-1 and TRBJ1-1, the full variable domain reads KAGVTQTPRYLIKTRGQQVTLSCSPISGHRSVSWYQQTPGQGLQFLFEYFSETQRNKGNFPGRFSGRQFSNSRSEMNVSTLELGDSALYLCASSWDRDEAFFGQGTRLTVV.

The CDR3 spells CASSDDGYGYTF. The chain joins TRBV19 to TRBJ1-2. The CDR3 runs to 12 residues. The germline V gene has CDR1 LNHDA and CDR2 SQIVND (reference sequence).

The chain is built from TRBV7-9 and TRBJ2-1; the TCRdb call, TRBD2, lacks DNA for checking. The CDR3 contains 15 residues. Germline V gene data show CDR1 as SEHNR and CDR2 as FQNEAQ (reference sequence). CDR3 loop: CASSSLAGVYNEQFF.

The chain combines TRBV4-3 with TRBJ1-5; the D call of TRBD1 rests on TCRdb alone, since no DNA is present to check it. Germline assignment: CDR1 LGHNA and CDR2 YSLEER. The CDR3 spans 16 residues. This chain's CDR3 is CASSQGPGTGGQPQHF.

This chain joins TRBV12-5 and TRBJ2-1; TCRdb calls TRBD1, which cannot be checked without DNA. The germline V gene has CDR1 LGHNT and CDR2 FRNRAP. The CDR3 is 12 amino acids. CDR3 residues: CASASTGQEQFF. The full variable domain, its missing parts supplied by reference TRBV12-5 and TRBJ2-1, is DARVTQTPRHKVTEMGQEVTMRCQPILGHNTVFWYRQTMMQGLELLAYFRNRAPLDDSGMPKDRFSAEMPDATLATLKIQPSEPRDSAVYFCASASTGQEQFFGPGTRLTVL.

The V call is TRBV6-2 or TRBV6-3, the J call TRBJ2-2; TCRdb outputs TRBD2, but without DNA this stays unchecked. This CDR3 is built from 15 residues. In germline, CDR1 is MNHEY, CDR2 SVGEGT. CDR3 amino acids: CASRMSGRWAGELFF.

The chain joins TRBV29-1 to TRBJ2-1; TCRdb lists TRBD2, though no DNA is available to test this call. The CDR3 loop spans 16 amino acids. CDR1 is SQVTM and CDR2 is ANQGSEA in the germline V gene. The CDR3 sequence: CSVEPGRAGGYNEQFF.

The CDR3 spells CASSSDRVNEQFF. The rearrangement uses TRBV12-3 or TRBV12-4 and TRBJ2-1; checking the TCRdb D call of TRBD1 is not possible without DNA. This CDR3 is 13 amino acids long.

This rearrangement joins TRBV7-9 to TRBJ2-5; the TCRdb call, TRBD2, lacks DNA for checking. Germline loops: CDR1 SEHNR, CDR2 FQNEAQ (reference sequence). This CDR3 is built from 12 residues. This chain's CDR3 is CASSTARETQYF.

V usage is TRBV7-6 and J usage is TRBJ2-7; TCRdb's D call, TRBD2, is unchecked because there is no DNA. There are 14 residues in the CDR3. Germline values: CDR1 SGHVS, CDR2 FNYEAQ. The CDR3 is CASSAAGTSYEQYF.

The genes are TRBV5-6 and TRBJ2-2; no DNA is available, so the TRBD2 call from TCRdb remains unchecked. The CDR3 has 16 residues. From germline, CDR1 is SGHDT and CDR2 YYEEEE. CDR3 sequence reads: CASSSIAGPNTGELFF. Looking up the rest from reference TRBV5-6 and TRBJ2-2 gives the full variable domain: DAGVTQSPTHLIKTRGQQVTLRCSPKSGHDTVSWYQQALGQGPQFIFQYYEEEERQRGNFPDRFSGHQFPNYSSELNVNALLLGDSALYLCASSSIAGPNTGELFFGEGSRLTVL.

The chain is built from TRBV2 and TRBJ2-2. From germline, CDR1 is SNHLY and CDR2 FYNNEI. This CDR3 spans 11 amino acids. CDR3: CASQPPGELFF.

The genes are TRBV28 and TRBJ2-2. Germline V CDR1 and CDR2: MDHEN, SYDVKM. The CDR3 consists of 16 residues. CDR3 loop: CASSSQTFTNTGELFF.

The CDR3 loop is CASSSAGMVAAMYF. The chain employs TRBV7-9 and TRBJ2-7. Germline V gene data show CDR1 as SEHNR and CDR2 as FQNEAQ (reference sequence). The CDR3 loop spans 14 amino acids. Filled out from reference TRBV7-9 and TRBJ2-7, the complete variable domain reads DTGVSQNPRHKITKRGQNVTFRCDPISEHNRLYWYRQTLGQGPEFLTYFQNEAQLEKSRLLSDRFSAERPKGSFSTLEIQRTEQGDSAMYLCASSSAGMVAAMYFGPGTRLTVT.

This sequence joins TRBV12-3 or TRBV12-4 and TRBJ2-1; TCRdb's D call, TRBD1, is unchecked because there is no DNA. CDR3 length: 14 amino acids. This chain's CDR3 is CASSFGGAGGEQFF.

The V gene is TRBV20-1, the J gene TRBJ1-2. Looked up from germline, CDR1 is DFQATT and CDR2 is SNEGSKA (reference sequence). The CDR3 spans 14 residues. The CDR3: CSARLQSSAYGYTF.

The chain recombines TRBV29-1 with TRBJ1-1. In germline, CDR1 is SQVTM, CDR2 ANQGSEA. CDR3 length equals 13 residues. This CDR3 is CSVLGAGGTEAFF.

The CDR3 spells CASADRGNTEAFF. The chain carries TRBV25-1 and TRBJ1-1; TCRdb calls TRBD1, which cannot be checked without DNA. This CDR3 has 13 amino acids. The germline V gene encodes CDR1 MGHDK and CDR2 SYGVNS.

The J gene is TRBJ2-5, the V gene TRBV6-5; lacking DNA, the TRBD1 call made by TCRdb goes unchecked. This CDR3 has 16 residues. Germline lookup yields CDR1 MNHEY and CDR2 SVGAGI. This CDR3 reads CASSYSGDTNQETQYF.